The 17 T cell receptor beta chains in this list originate from one sample, sequenced in a study of T cells after yellow fever vaccination. TCRdb re-derived calls from the 5' RACE reads in MiXCR, one entry per CDR3 protein. The table has some 500,000 distinct CDR3 sequences, 13% seen once; the top ten hold 11% to 15%. This specimen consisted of PBMCs, obtained on the day of the yellow fever booster vaccination. These receptors all stem from a man aged 25-45 years who received the YFV17D yellow fever vaccine.

This clonotype has more than one count but fewer than ten. This sequence joins TRBV10-3 and TRBJ2-1, with no clear D. V lost 7 bases and J 0 bases, leaving 13 bases between the germline ends. The V gene's germline CDR1 is ENHRY and CDR2 SYGVKD. This CDR3 contains 15 residues. CDR3 nucleotide sequence: TGTGCCATCAAGGCTGAGATCAGCTCCTACAATGAGCAGTTCTTC. Translation gives CAIKAEISSYNEQFF.

The chain is built from TRBV6-2 or TRBV6-3 and TRBJ2-2; unclear D gene. The ends were cut back, 7 bases at V and 7 bases at J, with 7 bases in the middle. The CDR3 extends over 11 amino acids. Germline V gene lookup returns CDR1 MNHEY and CDR2 SVGEGT. The CDR3 DNA sequence: TGTGCCAGCACGACGGGCGGGGAGCTGTTTTTT. Its protein is CASTTGGELFF.

This clonotype occurred a few times. The V gene is TRBV6-1, the J gene TRBJ1-5; 8 nucleotides agree with TRBD1. Germline trimming cut 6 bases from V and 5 bases from J; bases unmatched to any gene: 9. The CDR3 is 15 amino acids. The germline V gene encodes CDR1 MNHNS and CDR2 SASEGT. This chain's CDR3 is CASSETGDSYQPQHF. The CDR3 DNA reads TGTGCCAGCAGCGAGACAGGGGACAGTTATCAGCCCCAGCATTTT.

This chain connects TRBV20-1 to TRBJ2-6, with TRBD1 identical over 7 bases. The CDR3 totals 16 residues. Germline lookup yields CDR1 DFQATT and CDR2 SNEGSKA (reference sequence). V was clipped by 4 bases and J by 1 base; unmatched bases: 7. As DNA, the CDR3 is TGCAGTGCTAACCAAGGGGGCGGTTCTGGGGCCAACGTCCTGACTTTC. Translation gives CSANQGGGSGANVLTF.

This clonotype was counted many times. V usage is TRBV7-2 and J usage is TRBJ1-2, with D unresolved. CDR1 and CDR2 from the germline V gene are SGHTA and FQGNSA. The V end was cut by 4 bases, the J end by 6 bases, with 15 bases between. The CDR3 has 14 amino acids. The DNA of the CDR3 is TGTGCCAGCAGCTCGGCTGGGAGGGCCGATGGCTACACCTTC. It yields the protein CASSSAGRADGYTF.

This rearrangement joins TRBV6-1 to TRBJ2-7; 13 bases line up with TRBD2. The CDR3 runs to 15 residues. Trimming removed 7 bases from V and 2 bases from J; junction bases left unmatched: 5. Germline CDR1 is MNHNS and CDR2 is SASEGT. CDR3 bases: TGTGCCAGCACCCCAGGACTAGCGGGAGCCTACGAGCAGTACTTC. Its protein product is CASTPGLAGAYEQYF.

This clonotype was picked up many times. The chain joins TRBV6-2 or TRBV6-3 to TRBJ2-3; D unresolved. V was trimmed by 7 bases and J by 2 bases, leaving 4 bases between them. The V gene's germline CDR1 is MNHEY and CDR2 SVGEGT. This CDR3 is 11 amino acids long. CDR3 DNA: TGTGCCAGCACAAACACAGATACGCAGTATTTT. Protein product: CASTNTDTQYF.

The gene calls are TRBV3-1 and TRBJ2-1; D unclear. Germline CDR1 and CDR2: LGHDT and YNNKEL (reference sequence). V dropped 1 base and J dropped 0 bases, with 10 bases sitting between them. The CDR3 spans 16 residues. CDR3 sequence (DNA): TGTGCCAGCAGCCAAGTTATGTTGAGCTCCTACAATGAGCAGTTCTTC. It translates to CASSQVMLSSYNEQFF.

This clonotype was observed a few times. For the CDR3, the DNA is TGTGCCAGTAGGTCCCTAGCGGGAGCTTACAATGAGCAGTTCTTC. Its translation: CASRSLAGAYNEQFF. The J gene is TRBJ2-1, the V gene TRBV19; 10 bases are shared with TRBD2. V was pared by 6 bases and J by 4 bases, with 6 bases of the junction left unmatched. Per germline, CDR1 LNHDA and CDR2 SQIVND (reference sequence). The CDR3 totals 15 residues. Full variable domain (missing parts from reference TRBV19 and TRBJ2-1): DGGITQSPKYLFRKEGQNVTLSCEQNLNHDAMYWYRQDPGQGLRLIYYSQIVNDFQKGDIAEGYSVSREKKESFPLTVTSAQKNPTAFYLCASRSLAGAYNEQFFGPGTRLTVL.

There are a few counts of this clonotype. The chain is built from TRBV7-2 and TRBJ2-3, with D maybe TRBD2 (5 bases). Germline CDR1 reads SGHTA; CDR2 reads FQGNSA. The V and J ends lost 7 bases and 2 bases respectively, with 16 bases between them. This CDR3 comprises 15 residues. CDR3 in amino acids: CASTGMFRPTDTQYF. The CDR3 DNA reads as TGTGCCAGCACCGGGATGTTCCGGCCCACAGATACGCAGTATTTT.

This clonotype was detected only a few times. The chain employs TRBV18 and TRBJ2-2, with D possibly called TRBD1 or TRBD2 (5 bases each). V shed 5 bases and J shed 2 bases, with 9 bases lying between them. The CDR3 extends over 14 amino acids. Germline V lookup: CDR1 KGHSH, CDR2 LQKENI. The CDR3 here is CASSGDRNTGELFF. The CDR3 DNA is TGTGCCAGCTCAGGGGACCGCAACACCGGGGAGCTGTTTTTT. The full variable domain, its missing parts supplied by reference TRBV18 and TRBJ2-2, is NAGVMQNPRHLVRRRGQEARLRCSPMKGHSHVYWYRQLPEEGLKFMVYLQKENIIDESGMPKERFSAEFPKEGPSILRIQQVVRGDSAAYFCASSGDRNTGELFFGEGSRLTVL.

This clonotype was recorded a few times. The J gene is TRBJ2-2, the V gene TRBV5-4; no clear D. The V end was cut by 0 bases, the J end by 7 bases, with 4 bases between. The germline V gene has CDR1 SGHNT and CDR2 YYREEE (reference sequence). The CDR3 sequence is 12 residues long. The DNA for the CDR3 is TGTGCCAGCAGCTTGGCCGGCGGGGAGCTGTTTTTT. As protein: CASSLAGGELFF.

This clonotype came up a few times. This chain uses TRBV7-9 with TRBJ2-4; 7 nucleotides align to TRBD2. The CDR3 has 12 residues. The germline gives CDR1 SEHNR, CDR2 FQNEAQ (reference sequence). V dropped 7 bases and J dropped 6; count of bases not matched to a gene: 3. The CDR3 spells CASTAGVNIQYF. The CDR3 bases are TGTGCCAGCACCGCGGGGGTAAACATTCAGTACTTC.

The chain couples TRBV27 to TRBJ2-7, with TRBD2 as a possible D gene (5 bases). CDR1 MNHEY and CDR2 SMNVEV come from the germline V gene (reference sequence). Trimming stripped 0 bases from V and 7 bases from J, with 13 bases between. The CDR3 extends over 14 amino acids. The CDR3 spells CASSLSISSGEQYF. CDR3 coding DNA: TGTGCCAGCAGTTTATCGATTTCATCGGGGGAGCAGTACTTC.

This clonotype was counted a few times. V gene TRBV4-3 combines with J gene TRBJ2-7; D might be TRBD1 or TRBD2, each matching 5 bases. The CDR3 spans 15 residues. Germline CDR1 LGHNA, CDR2 YSLEER. Trimming shortened V by 4 bases and J by 0 bases, and 13 bases separated the two germline ends. The chain's CDR3 is CASSRTRGLSYEQYF. Here the CDR3 DNA reads TGCGCCAGCAGCCGCACCCGGGGCCTCTCCTACGAGCAGTACTTC.

The chain couples TRBV20-1 to TRBJ2-1, with 11 bases identical to TRBD2. The CDR3 totals 14 residues. V dropped 5 bases and J dropped 5; count of bases not matched to a gene: 5. In germline, CDR1 is DFQATT, CDR2 SNEGSKA (reference sequence). Here the CDR3 reads CSAPLAGGDNEQFF. CDR3 nucleotide sequence: TGCAGTGCTCCCCTAGCGGGAGGTGACAATGAGCAGTTCTTC.

This clonotype was counted only a few times. The V gene is TRBV7-6, the J gene TRBJ2-7, with 9 nucleotides matching TRBD2. The CDR3 has 15 amino acids. Trimming cost V 4 bases and J 7 bases; bases outside gene matches: 11. Germline V CDR1 and CDR2: SGHVS, FNYEAQ. CDR3 residues: CASSSLAGVQGEQYF. The CDR3 region has the DNA TGTGCCAGCAGCTCCTTAGCGGGAGTCCAAGGGGAGCAGTACTTC.